This T cell receptor (beta chain) stems from a study of blood T cells in healthy people across ages. Overall study findings and caveats: Estimates of total diversity, which came from one million sequenced T cells, were considered to be underestimates. In older individuals, TCR beta diversity per million T cells was lower, falling roughly linearly with age.

Using a J-beta primer mix together with a sample-barcoded 5' primer, a second PCR was run for roughly 6 to 12 cycles. TCRdb used MiXCR to reprocess the 5' RACE reads, holding one entry per CDR3 protein. Seen here are about 840,000 distinct CDR3 sequences, 29% observed once, and the top ten hold roughly a tenth. In the case of this clonotype: Its antigen remains unknown.

The sample was also reused in another study, on T cells of mothers and their children. That study reports: Every microgram of extracted RNA entered cDNA synthesis, approximately 1.5 ug per 15 ul. Over 9.5 million reads per mother and around 3.2 million per child were obtained.

The material sequenced was blood. The origin of this receptor is a woman aged 40 to 50 in good health.

In DNA form, the CDR3 reads TGTGCCGATTCTATCGGAGGGACACGAACCGCCGAGCAGTACTTC. Encoded protein: CADSIGGTRTAEQYF. The chain recombines TRBV2 with TRBJ2-7; TRBD1 or TRBD2 may be the D gene (6 bases each). Germline loops: CDR1 SNHLY, CDR2 FYNNEI. V shed 11 bases and J shed 6 bases, with 26 bases lying between them. This CDR3 is 15 amino acids long.